This T cell receptor (beta chain) appears in the sequencing data of a study of shared clonotypes between healthy human individuals. CDR1 and CDR2 from the germline V gene are SQVTM and ANQGSEA. Trimming cost V 2 bases and J 1 base, with 11 bases left between them. The CDR3 has 15 amino acids. Naive CD8 cells comprised CD45RO-negative, CCR7-positively selected cells, excluding terminally differentiated effector memory CD45RA+ cells. Using immunoSEQ multiplex PCR, the repertoire was profiled, and TCRdb retains in-frame clones only, with some absent. Of about 650,000 clones detected, roughly 95% appear once; the ten largest clones hold roughly 0.1%.

The specimen sequenced was naive CD8+ T cells sorted from blood. The chain has TRBV29-1 and TRBJ2-2; maybe TRBD1 (6 bases). This sequence was found in a woman aged 25 to 39 in good health. The CDR3 sequence: CSVEQGIGNTGELFF. CDR3 sequence (DNA): TGCAGCGTTGAACAGGGGATAGGGAACACCGGGGAGCTGTTTTTT.